This T cell receptor beta chain stems from a study of blood T cell repertoires in COVID-19. This CDR3 has 17 amino acids. Per the original data handling: Researchers report that nucleated cell counts were estimated from reference gene primer amplification. TCRdb keeps only in-frame clones here, not all; method: immunoSEQ multiplex PCR. V and J calls and clone size are those listed in that table; D and trimming were worked out from the DNA. Of 340,000 or so clones in the sample, about 83% were seen once. This TCR was sampled from a man in his thirties or forties with active or convalescent COVID-19. The sample consisted of peripheral blood. This sequence joins TRBV21-1 and TRBJ2-6; the D call TRBD2 from the table was never checked on the DNA. TRBV21-1 is an annotated pseudogene. The DNA of the CDR3 is TGTGCCAGCAGAGAGGACCGAGGACTCTCTGGGGCCAACGTCCTGACTTTC. This gives the protein CASREDRGLSGANVLTF.